These 17 T cell receptor beta chains were all obtained from the same sample, sequenced in a study of radiation and T cells in renal cell carcinoma. Time point meaning: baseline pretreatment blood. Treatment defined: 15 Gy SBRT to primary tumor, nephrectomy 4 weeks later. Clones were read by immunoSEQ multiplex PCR, and TCRdb kept only the in-frame ones, dropping some. The top ten hold around 40% of the sample, which has about 21,000 clones, 80% seen once. The source was blood, collected from a patient whose treatment included radiotherapy and nephrectomy. Receptors were obtained from a man aged 60 to 75 with renal cell carcinoma.

V usage is TRBV2 and J usage is TRBJ1-2; 8 nucleotides align to TRBD1. Germline values: CDR1 SNHLY, CDR2 FYNNEI. V shed 6 bases and J 0 bases; nucleotides not matched to a gene: 12. CDR3 length: 17 residues. The CDR3, as DNA: TGTGCCAGCAGAGAGAGACAGGGGACAAGTGCTAACTATGGCTACACCTTC. Translating gives CASRERQGTSANYGYTF.

The chain combines TRBV29-1 with TRBJ1-2, with a weak D call TRBD1 (5 bases). CDR3 length: 14 residues. Germline CDR1 is SQVTM and CDR2 is ANQGSEA. V dropped 0 bases and J dropped 0 bases, with 8 bases sitting between them. CDR3 residues: CSVEDPGTNYGYTF. The DNA of the CDR3 is TGCAGCGTTGAAGACCCAGGGACTAACTATGGCTACACCTTC.

J is TRBJ2-2 and V is TRBV18; maybe TRBD2 (6 bases). The ends were cut back, 3 bases at V and 1 base at J, with 18 bases in the middle. The length of the CDR3 is 18 residues. Germline V gene sequence: CDR1 KGHSH, CDR2 LQKENI. The CDR3 sequence: CASSPYPFFGGNTGELFF. The DNA for the CDR3 is TGTGCCAGCTCACCGTACCCCTTCTTCGGGGGGAACACCGGGGAGCTGTTTTTT. The full variable domain, its missing parts supplied by reference TRBV18 and TRBJ2-2, is NAGVMQNPRHLVRRRGQEARLRCSPMKGHSHVYWYRQLPEEGLKFMVYLQKENIIDESGMPKERFSAEFPKEGPSILRIQQVVRGDSAAYFCASSPYPFFGGNTGELFFGEGSRLTVL.

The chain links TRBV11-2 to TRBJ2-1; D might be TRBD2 (6 bases). Looked up from germline, CDR1 is SGHAT and CDR2 is FQNNGV. V lost 5 bases, J lost 0 bases, and 11 bases lay in between. The CDR3 totals 15 residues. The CDR3 DNA follows: TGTGCCAGCAGCCGGGGGATGATCTCCTACAATGAGCAGTTCTTC. Translation: CASSRGMISYNEQFF.

The chain uses TRBV7-9 and TRBJ2-1, with D unresolved. CDR3 length equals 11 residues. Germline CDR1 SEHNR, CDR2 FQNEAQ (reference sequence). V was clipped by 1 base and J by 6 bases, with 1 base between them. CDR3 nucleotide sequence: TGTGCCAGCAGCTTAGGCAATGAGCAGTTCTTC. Translating gives CASSLGNEQFF.

V and J are TRBV7-9 and TRBJ1-4; 12 bases match TRBD1. Germline CDR1 SEHNR, CDR2 FQNEAQ (reference sequence). The CDR3 contains 19 residues. Trimming cost V 0 bases and J 8 bases; bases outside gene matches: 13. The CDR3 nucleotides read TGTGCCAGCAGCTTAGCCCCGGGACAGGGGGCGTCGGGGGCGGAAAAACTGTTTTTT. It yields the protein CASSLAPGQGASGAEKLFF.

This rearrangement joins TRBV7-9 to TRBJ1-6, with TRBD1 as a possible D gene (5 bases). This CDR3 contains 15 residues. Germline CDR1 SEHNR, CDR2 FQNEAQ (reference sequence). V lost 1 base and J 5 bases, leaving 9 bases between the germline ends. CDR3 DNA sequence: TGTGCCAGCAGCTTAGGAGGGGTTAATAATTCACCCCTCCACTTT. Encoded protein: CASSLGGVNNSPLHF.

This rearrangement joins TRBV25-1 to TRBJ2-3; D remains ambiguous. From germline, CDR1 is MGHDK and CDR2 SYGVNS. The length of the CDR3 is 13 residues. The V and J ends lost 6 bases and 0 bases respectively, with 7 bases between them. The CDR3 spells CASRVPSTDTQYF. CDR3 coding DNA: TGTGCCAGCAGAGTACCGAGCACAGATACGCAGTATTTT.

This clone has only one observation. The chain joins TRBV30 to TRBJ2-1, with 12 bases matching TRBD2. V gave up 7 bases and J gave up 0 bases; unmatched junction bases: 16. This CDR3 region has 19 residues. Germline V gene sequence: CDR1 GTSNPN, CDR2 SVGIG (reference sequence). The CDR3 sequence: CASPHLAGGPVYSYNEQFF. In nucleotides, the CDR3 is TGTGCCTCGCCCCATCTAGCGGGAGGGCCAGTTTACTCCTACAATGAGCAGTTCTTC.

This chain joins TRBV7-9 and TRBJ2-5, with D perhaps TRBD1 or TRBD2 (5 bases each). Germline-derived CDR1 and CDR2 are SEHNR and FQNEAQ (reference sequence). Trimming removed 5 bases from V and 5 bases from J, with 24 bases in between. The CDR3 is made up of 17 amino acids. Here the CDR3 reads CASSPPFPGLGEETQYF. The CDR3 DNA reads as TGTGCCAGCAGCCCGCCTTTCCCTGGGCTGGGGGAGGAGACCCAGTACTTC.

The V call is TRBV5-4, the J call TRBJ2-7; 8 bases fit TRBD1. Germline CDR1 is SGHNT and CDR2 is YYREEE (reference sequence). The CDR3 extends over 15 amino acids. V dropped 0 bases and J dropped 3; count of bases not matched to a gene: 5. The DNA for the CDR3 is TGTGCCAGCAGCTTGGAAGGGACAGGTTACTACGAGCAGTACTTC. Its protein product is CASSLEGTGYYEQYF.

This clone was observed a few times. The chain joins TRBV5-1 to TRBJ1-6; a possible D gene is TRBD1 (5 bases). Looked up from germline, CDR1 is SGHRS and CDR2 is YFSETQ. The CDR3 spans 13 residues. With 6 bases removed from V and 7 bases from J, the gap between germline ends came to 11 bases. The CDR3 bases are TGCGCCAGCATGGGGGAGAGAAATTCACCCCTCCACTTT. Amino acids: CASMGERNSPLHF.

The table lists this clone with a count of one. This CDR3 is also generated by other DNA sequences in the sample. The CDR3 here is CASSLGTANQPQHF. The CDR3 DNA follows: TGTGCCAGCAGCTTAGGGACAGCTAATCAGCCCCAGCATTTT. The chain has TRBV7-9 and TRBJ1-5, with D maybe TRBD1 (6 bases). The CDR3 has 14 residues. Germline V CDR1 and CDR2: SEHNR, FQNEAQ (reference sequence). Trimming took 1 base from V and 4 from J, leaving 8 bases between them.

This sequence joins TRBV14 and TRBJ2-1; D is unclear. The CDR3 extends over 12 amino acids. V shed 5 bases and J shed 8 bases, with 10 bases lying between them. In germline, CDR1 is SGHDN, CDR2 FVKESK. DNA of the CDR3: TGTGCCAGCAGCTCCCTTCTCGATGAGCAGTTCTTC. Residues: CASSSLLDEQFF.

The gene calls are TRBV27 and TRBJ2-2, with TRBD1 as a possible D gene (6 bases). Deletions cut 5 bases from V and 5 bases from J, with 12 bases between. Germline lookup yields CDR1 MNHEY and CDR2 SMNVEV (reference sequence). The CDR3 extends over 14 amino acids. In nucleotides, the CDR3 is TGTGCCAGCAGTAACCCCAGGGGTACCGGGGAGCTGTTTTTT. Protein product: CASSNPRGTGELFF.

This chain joins TRBV7-2 and TRBJ1-4, with D unclear. Germline V gene sequence: CDR1 SGHTA, CDR2 FQGNSA. The V end lost 5 bases, the J end lost 0 bases, and 7 bases lay between the germline ends. CDR3 size: 14 residues. The CDR3 DNA reads as TGTGCCAGCAGCAGGTCTACAACTAATGAAAAACTGTTTTTT. Protein sequence: CASSRSTTNEKLFF.

V and J are TRBV5-1 and TRBJ2-1; unclear D gene. The ends were cut back, 0 bases at V and 6 bases at J, with 7 bases in the middle. The CDR3 spans 13 residues. Germline V gives CDR1 SGHRS, CDR2 YFSETQ. CDR3 residues: CASSLAVGNEQFF. Here the CDR3 DNA reads TGCGCCAGCAGCTTGGCGGTAGGCAATGAGCAGTTCTTC.